This T cell receptor (beta chain) was profiled in a study of Ad26.COV2.S vaccination and SARS-CoV-2 variants. Assay: immunoSEQ multiplex PCR; the TCRdb copy retains only in-frame clones and omits some. The table has hundreds of thousands of clones, around 90% seen once. Between the trimmed V and J ends, which lost 2 bases and 0 bases, there was a span of 11 bases. This CDR3 spans 16 amino acids. From germline, CDR1 is SGHTA and CDR2 FQGNSA. Treatment given: some 20 received Ad26.COV2.S at low or high dose, single or two shots; roughly five received placebo; per-sample allocation not given. Vaccine and placebo recipients were sampled on day 63 after the first injection.

Sample: peripheral blood, taken in a trial of Ad26.COV2.S vaccine versus placebo. The clonotype was recovered from a person aged 18 to 65 who received the Ad26.COV2.S COVID-19 vaccine or a placebo. This chain uses TRBV7-2 with TRBJ1-3, with D possibly TRBD1 on 6 matching bases. The CDR3 loop is CASSLKQGLSGNTIYF. The DNA for the CDR3 is TGTGCCAGCAGCTTAAAACAGGGCCTCTCTGGAAACACCATATATTTT.